These 8 T cell receptor beta chains were all obtained from the same sample, sequenced in a study of cytomegalovirus exposure and HLA in healthy donors. PCR primers comprised 60 Vbeta and 13 Jbeta primers. Assay: immunoSEQ multiplex PCR; the TCRdb copy retains only in-frame clones and omits some. The sample carries 75,000 to 100,000 clones, approximately 80% recorded once. The sample was PBMCs. Receptor source: a man between 40 and 49 years old in good health and CMV-seronegative.

This chain's CDR3 is CATSVTPRNNEQFF. The CDR3 bases are TGTGCCACCAGCGTTACCCCGCGGAACAATGAGCAGTTCTTC. The chain carries TRBV15 and TRBJ2-1; D is undetermined. CDR1 and CDR2 from the germline V gene are LNHNV and YYDKDF (reference sequence). This CDR3 comprises 14 residues. V was clipped by 5 bases and J by 5 bases, with 13 bases between them.

V gene TRBV5-6 combines with J gene TRBJ1-4; 7 bases match TRBD1. With 4 bases clipped from V and 2 bases from J, the junction kept 5 bases outside the gene matches. Germline V gene lookup returns CDR1 SGHDT and CDR2 YYEEEE. This CDR3 has 15 residues. The CDR3 sequence: CASSTPGGTNEKLFF. The CDR3 coding sequence is TGTGCCAGCAGCACACCAGGGGGGACTAATGAAAAACTGTTTTTT.

The V gene is TRBV28, the J gene TRBJ1-1; a weak D match, TRBD1 (6 bases). The V gene's germline CDR1 is MDHEN and CDR2 SYDVKM. The V end lost 5 bases, the J end lost 6 bases, and 19 bases lay between the germline ends. CDR3 length: 15 amino acids. The CDR3 region has the DNA TGTGCCAGCAGTCCAGCCACAGGGTCCCTGGCTGAAGCTTTCTTT. It encodes CASSPATGSLAEAFF.

This clone was detected once. The V gene is TRBV14, the J gene TRBJ2-7; 9 nucleotides align to TRBD2. Germline V gene sequence: CDR1 SGHDN, CDR2 FVKESK. Losses at the gene ends were 0 bases for V and 1 base for J; bases not matched to a gene: 4. CDR3 length: 16 amino acids. CDR3 nucleotide sequence: TGTGCCAGCAGCCAAGATCTAGCGGGGCAGTCCTACGAGCAGTACTTC. Its protein is CASSQDLAGQSYEQYF.

Concerning this clone: At the DNA level, this CDR3 is encoded by other sequences in the same sample as well. This chain joins TRBV7-2 and TRBJ2-3; D remains ambiguous. CDR1 and CDR2 (germline): SGHTA, FQGNSA. V gave up 4 bases and J gave up 4 bases, with 3 bases separating them. The CDR3 is made up of 11 amino acids. The CDR3: CASSSADTQYF. In nucleotides, the CDR3 is TGTGCCAGCAGCTCTGCAGATACGCAGTATTTT.

The V and J genes are TRBV6-1 and TRBJ2-1; 8 nucleotides match TRBD1. This CDR3 contains 14 residues. Germline V CDR1 and CDR2: MNHNS, SASEGT. V gave up 7 bases and J gave up 5 bases; unmatched junction bases: 7. The CDR3 nucleotides read TGTGCCAGCAACACAGGGGGGTTCGACAATGAGCAGTTCTTC. Residues: CASNTGGFDNEQFF.

This chain joins TRBV5-5 and TRBJ2-6, with 7 bases that match TRBD1. CDR1 is SGHKS and CDR2 is YYEKEE in the germline V gene (reference sequence). J was trimmed by 0 bases and V by 4 bases; bases with no gene match: 7. The CDR3 is made up of 17 amino acids. The CDR3 DNA follows: TGTGCCAGCAGCAGGTTAGGGGGCTCCTCTGGGGCCAACGTCCTGACTTTC. It encodes CASSRLGGSSGANVLTF.

This clone is a singleton in its sample. This sequence joins TRBV30 and TRBJ1-6; TRBD1 matches at 8 bases. The CDR3 has 14 residues. V was clipped by 3 bases and J by 8 bases; unmatched bases: 6. Looked up from germline, CDR1 is GTSNPN and CDR2 is SVGIG (reference sequence). CDR3 region: CAWSAGTGDSPLHF. The CDR3 nucleotides read TGTGCCTGGAGCGCCGGGACAGGAGATTCACCCCTCCACTTT.